Given below is one T cell receptor beta chain in context. Antigen specificity is unknown. The CDR3 has 14 amino acids. With V trimmed by 1 base and J by 8 bases, 5 bases remained unmatched. Germline V gene sequence: CDR1 SGHRS, CDR2 YFSETQ. Primed by a sample-barcoded 5' primer and a J-beta primer mix, a second PCR proceeded for 7 to 11 cycles. With 12 random nucleotides, a template-switch adaptor tagged each individual cDNA molecule. From the 5' RACE reads, TCRdb called clonotypes with MiXCR, one entry per CDR3 protein. The sample holds about 650,000 distinct CDR3 sequences, 32% seen once. The record originates from a study of blood T cells in healthy people across ages. Study results and caveats: Compared with aged donors, long-lived donors showed fewer expanded clones, suggesting selection.

PBMCs were isolated at a quantity of at least 6 million per sample. There were at least 6 micrograms of total RNA extracted from every sample. The chain links TRBV5-1 to TRBJ1-4, with 7 bases matching TRBD1. The sequenced sample was blood. This TCR was recovered from an elderly woman in good health. CDR3 protein: CASSLKQGREKLFF. The CDR3 DNA follows: TGCGCCAGCAGCTTGAAACAGGGGCGCGAAAAACTGTTTTTT.